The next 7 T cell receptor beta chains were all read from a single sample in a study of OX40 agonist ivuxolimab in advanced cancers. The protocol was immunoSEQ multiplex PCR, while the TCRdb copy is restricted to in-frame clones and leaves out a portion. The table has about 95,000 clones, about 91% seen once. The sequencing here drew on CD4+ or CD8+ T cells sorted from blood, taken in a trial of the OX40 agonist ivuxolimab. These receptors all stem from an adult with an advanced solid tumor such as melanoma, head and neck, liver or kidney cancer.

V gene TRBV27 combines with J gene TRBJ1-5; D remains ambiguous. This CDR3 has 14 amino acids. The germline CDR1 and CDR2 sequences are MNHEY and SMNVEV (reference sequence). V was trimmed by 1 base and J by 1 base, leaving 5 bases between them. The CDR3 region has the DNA TGTGCCAGCAGTTTATTCAGCAGCAATCAGCCCCAGCATTTT. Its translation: CASSLFSSNQPQHF.

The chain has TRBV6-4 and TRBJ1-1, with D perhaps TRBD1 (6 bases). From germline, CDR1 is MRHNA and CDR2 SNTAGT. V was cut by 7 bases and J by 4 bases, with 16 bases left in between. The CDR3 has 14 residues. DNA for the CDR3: TGTGCCAGCAAGATGGACAGTGGGGGCACTGAAGCTTTCTTT. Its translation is CASKMDSGGTEAFF.

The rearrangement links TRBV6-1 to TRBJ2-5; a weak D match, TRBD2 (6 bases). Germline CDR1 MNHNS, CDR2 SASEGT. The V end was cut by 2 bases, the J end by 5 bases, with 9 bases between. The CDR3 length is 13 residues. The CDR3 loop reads CASSESAGETQYF. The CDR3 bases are TGTGCCAGCAGTGAATCCGCGGGGGAGACCCAGTACTTC.

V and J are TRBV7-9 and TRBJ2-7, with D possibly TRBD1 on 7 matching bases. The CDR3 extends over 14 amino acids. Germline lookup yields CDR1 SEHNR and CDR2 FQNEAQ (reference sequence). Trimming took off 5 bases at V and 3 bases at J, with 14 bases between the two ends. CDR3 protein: CASSRTGGVYEQYF. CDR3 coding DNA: TGTGCCAGCAGCCGGACAGGCGGGGTCTACGAGCAGTACTTC.

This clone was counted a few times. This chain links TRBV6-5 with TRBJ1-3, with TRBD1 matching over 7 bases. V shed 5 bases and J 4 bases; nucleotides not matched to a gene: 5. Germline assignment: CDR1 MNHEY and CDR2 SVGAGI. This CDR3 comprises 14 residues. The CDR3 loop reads CASSLDRVGNTIYF. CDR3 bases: TGTGCCAGCAGTCTCGACAGGGTAGGAAACACCATATATTTT.

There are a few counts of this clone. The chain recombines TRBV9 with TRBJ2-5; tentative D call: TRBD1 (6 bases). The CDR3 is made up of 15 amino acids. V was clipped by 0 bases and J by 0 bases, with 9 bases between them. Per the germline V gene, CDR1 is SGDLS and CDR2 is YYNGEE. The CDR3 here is CASSVVKGDQETQYF. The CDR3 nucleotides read TGTGCCAGCAGCGTAGTTAAGGGGGACCAAGAGACCCAGTACTTC.

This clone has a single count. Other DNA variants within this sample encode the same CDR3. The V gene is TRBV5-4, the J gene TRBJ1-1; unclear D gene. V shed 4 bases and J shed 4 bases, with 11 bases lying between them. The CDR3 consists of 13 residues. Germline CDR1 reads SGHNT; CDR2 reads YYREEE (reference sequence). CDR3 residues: CASSNLPGTEAFF. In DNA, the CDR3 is TGTGCCAGCAGCAACCTGCCAGGCACTGAAGCTTTCTTT.